This entry lists 24 T cell receptor beta chains sequenced from one sample in a study of cytomegalovirus exposure and HLA in healthy donors. PCR was performed using 60 Vbeta and 13 Jbeta primers. Profiled with immunoSEQ multiplex PCR; TCRdb holds only in-frame clones, not every one. The sample records 110,000 or so clones, 70% to 80% being singletons. Sequenced: PBMCs. These TCRs come from a woman aged 30 to 39 in good health and CMV-seropositive.

This rearrangement joins TRBV6-5 to TRBJ2-1, with D perhaps TRBD2 (6 bases). Germline values: CDR1 MNHEY, CDR2 SVGAGI. The CDR3 sequence is 13 residues long. Trimming cost V 6 bases and J 2 bases, with 8 bases left between them. CDR3 amino acids: CASRGGTYNEQFF. CDR3 bases: TGTGCCAGCAGGGGCGGGACCTACAATGAGCAGTTCTTC.

This rearrangement joins TRBV29-1 to TRBJ2-5; TRBD2 matches at 9 bases. Trimming removed 7 bases from V and 5 bases from J; junction bases left unmatched: 11. The CDR3 has 14 residues. Germline V gives CDR1 SQVTM, CDR2 ANQGSEA. For the CDR3, the DNA is TGCAGCGCGAGTTTGGGACTAGCAGCGGAGACCCAGTACTTC. This translates into CSASLGLAAETQYF.

This clone came up once. The V and J genes are TRBV6-5 and TRBJ1-1, with a possible D match to TRBD1 (5 bases). V was pared by 5 bases and J by 1 base, with 11 bases between. Germline CDR1 is MNHEY and CDR2 is SVGAGI. This CDR3 is built from 14 residues. The CDR3 reads CASSRTGTNTEAFF. Written as DNA, the CDR3 is TGTGCCAGCAGTAGAACAGGTACGAACACTGAAGCTTTCTTT.

The V gene is TRBV7-9, the J gene TRBJ1-5; 7 bases line up with TRBD1. Germline CDR1 is SEHNR and CDR2 is FQNEAQ (reference sequence). J was trimmed by 3 bases and V by 4 bases; bases with no gene match: 6. The CDR3 has 15 residues. CDR3 coding DNA: TGTGCCAGCAGCTCGACAGGGCAGCTCAATCAGCCCCAGCATTTT. It specifies CASSSTGQLNQPQHF.

On this clone: Other nucleotide sequences in the sample specify the same CDR3. The chain recombines TRBV19 with TRBJ1-1; 11 bases map to TRBD1. The trim removed 5 bases at V and 5 bases at J, leaving 4 bases unmatched. The CDR3 is made up of 14 amino acids. CDR1 and CDR2 (germline): LNHDA, SQIVND (reference sequence). The CDR3 region has the DNA TGTGCCAGTAGTGGACAGGGGGCGCGGACTGAAGCTTTCTTT. Its translation is CASSGQGARTEAFF.

The chain combines TRBV30 with TRBJ1-1; the match to TRBD1 covers 7 bases. There are 13 residues in the CDR3. The V segment lost 0 bases and the J segment 4 bases; nucleotides outside the gene matches: 2. In germline, CDR1 is GTSNPN, CDR2 SVGIG (reference sequence). The CDR3 region is CAWSVAGGTEAFF. The CDR3 DNA reads TGTGCCTGGAGTGTAGCAGGGGGCACTGAAGCTTTCTTT.

J is TRBJ1-1 and V is TRBV19; perhaps TRBD1 as D (6 bases). Trimming pared 2 bases from V and 2 bases from J, leaving 12 bases between. Germline CDR1 and CDR2: LNHDA and SQIVND (reference sequence). CDR3 length: 15 residues. This chain's CDR3 is CASSILPQGNTEAFF. The CDR3 nucleotides are TGTGCCAGTAGTATACTCCCACAGGGAAACACTGAAGCTTTCTTT.

This clone was found a few times. The chain employs TRBV7-2 and TRBJ1-2; tentatively, D is TRBD1 (5 bases). With 2 bases removed from V and 3 bases from J, the gap between germline ends came to 10 bases. The V gene's germline CDR1 is SGHTA and CDR2 FQGNSA. The CDR3 spans 14 residues. The CDR3 DNA sequence: TGTGCCAGCAGCTTAAGACGGGGGGACTATGGCTACACCTTC. Its translation is CASSLRRGDYGYTF.

The rearrangement joins TRBV10-3 to TRBJ1-4, with D tentatively TRBD1 (6 bases). CDR1 and CDR2 (germline): ENHRY, SYGVKD. The germline V and J ends were trimmed by 5 bases and 7 bases, with 11 bases remaining between them. This CDR3 comprises 13 residues. DNA for the CDR3: TGTGCCATCAGTCCAGGGGATTTTGAAAAACTGTTTTTT. It is translated as CAISPGDFEKLFF.

The chain is built from TRBV19 and TRBJ1-2; D is unresolved. The CDR3 is made up of 16 amino acids. V was clipped by 0 bases and J by 2 bases, with 13 bases between them. Germline V gene sequence: CDR1 LNHDA, CDR2 SQIVND (reference sequence). The CDR3 coding sequence is TGTGCCAGTAGTATAGATCGGGGATCTCCCAACTATGGCTACACCTTC. This encodes CASSIDRGSPNYGYTF.

V is TRBV11-2 and J is TRBJ2-7; 8 positions match TRBD1. The CDR3 totals 15 residues. Germline trimming cut 4 bases from V and 6 bases from J; bases unmatched to any gene: 11. CDR1 is SGHAT and CDR2 is FQNNGV in the germline V gene. In nucleotides, the CDR3 is TGTGCCAGCAGCTCCACCACCGACAGGGGAGGCGAGCAGTACTTC. Translated: CASSSTTDRGGEQYF.

In its sample, this clone was seen once. The genes are TRBV30 and TRBJ2-1; 9 nucleotides agree with TRBD2. The CDR3 runs to 14 residues. The V and J ends lost 6 bases and 0 bases, in that order; junction bases with no gene match: 3. Germline assignment: CDR1 GTSNPN and CDR2 SVGIG (reference sequence). The CDR3 loop reads CACRLAVSYNEQFF. CDR3 DNA sequence: TGTGCCTGTAGACTAGCGGTCTCCTACAATGAGCAGTTCTTC.

J is TRBJ1-1 and V is TRBV19; no clear D gene. The CDR3 covers 11 residues. Per germline, CDR1 LNHDA and CDR2 SQIVND (reference sequence). The ends were cut back, 5 bases at V and 2 bases at J, with 3 bases in the middle. The CDR3 DNA follows: TGTGCCAGTAGTCCTAACACTGAAGCTTTCTTT. Translating gives CASSPNTEAFF.

The rearrangement joins TRBV7-3 to TRBJ2-3; D perhaps matches TRBD2 (5 bases). The germline CDR1 and CDR2 sequences are SGHTA and FQGTGA. The CDR3 runs 16 residues. With 5 bases removed from V and 6 bases from J, the gap between germline ends came to 21 bases. For the CDR3, the DNA is TGTGCCAGCAGCCTCACTAGTTCCCTGGGAGCCGATACGCAGTATTTT. Translating it yields CASSLTSSLGADTQYF.

The V gene is TRBV4-1, the J gene TRBJ1-2, with D possibly matching TRBD1 (6 bases). The CDR3 runs 13 residues. Germline loops: CDR1 MGHRA, CDR2 YSYEKL. The V end was cut by 5 bases, the J end by 6 bases, with 13 bases between. CDR3 DNA sequence: TGCGCCAGCAGCGGTTGGGGGCAAAATGGCTACACCTTC. Translated: CASSGWGQNGYTF.

This clone was detected once. The chain couples TRBV19 to TRBJ2-7, with 7 positions matching TRBD1. The germline CDR1 and CDR2 sequences are LNHDA and SQIVND (reference sequence). The junction had 11 bases not matched to a gene; V was cut back by 6 bases and J by 3 bases. This CDR3 region has 15 residues. The CDR3 spells CASRHVRGQNYEQYF. The CDR3 nucleotides are TGTGCCAGTAGACATGTTAGGGGACAGAACTACGAGCAGTACTTC.

The V gene is TRBV5-1, the J gene TRBJ1-1; 9 bases are a match to TRBD1. The V gene's germline CDR1 is SGHRS and CDR2 YFSETQ. The CDR3 has 15 amino acids. With 5 bases clipped from V and 1 base from J, the junction kept 6 bases outside the gene matches. The CDR3 DNA follows: TGCGCCAGCAGAAACGGACAGGGGACGAACACTGAAGCTTTCTTT. It yields the protein CASRNGQGTNTEAFF.

This chain joins TRBV6-1 and TRBJ2-7, with 7 bases aligning to TRBD2. The CDR3 contains 14 residues. Trimming at V came to 1 base and at J to 0 bases, leaving 0 bases not matched to a gene. Germline loops: CDR1 MNHNS, CDR2 SASEGT. The CDR3 nucleotides read TGTGCCAGCAGTGAAGGGGGGGGCTCCTACGAGCAGTACTTC. Protein sequence: CASSEGGGSYEQYF.

The CDR3 spells CASSFIQQETQYF. The CDR3 nucleotides read TGTGCCAGCAGTTTCATACAGCAAGAGACCCAGTACTTC. The chain combines TRBV27 with TRBJ2-5; D uncertain. The ends were cut back, 3 bases at V and 2 bases at J, with 7 bases in the middle. Germline CDR1 and CDR2: MNHEY and SMNVEV (reference sequence). This CDR3 contains 13 residues.

Comments on this clone: One end of the junction does not line up with germline, which may come from a read error. The same CDR3 can be traced to other DNA sequences in this sample. The chain is built from TRBV5-6 and TRBJ2-1, with TRBD1 identical over 8 bases. Germline V gene sequence: CDR1 SGHDT, CDR2 YYEEEE. This CDR3 is built from 15 residues. The CDR3 DNA sequence: TGTGCCAGCAGCCGTGGGACAGGTTTTGACAATGAACAGTTCTTC. Amino acid sequence: CASSRGTGFDNEQFF.

This clone came up a few times. The chain recombines TRBV6-1 with TRBJ1-2; TRBD1 matches at 8 bases. V dropped 1 base and J dropped 4; count of bases not matched to a gene: 8. The CDR3 sequence is 16 residues long. The germline gives CDR1 MNHNS, CDR2 SASEGT. The CDR3 region has the DNA TGTGCCAGCAGTGAAGAGGGCTGGACAGGGCTCTATGGCTACACCTTC. Its protein is CASSEEGWTGLYGYTF.

This rearrangement joins TRBV18 to TRBJ2-1; TRBD2 might be the D (5 bases). The V end was cut by 6 bases, the J end by 5 bases, with 11 bases between. The CDR3 spans 13 residues. Germline CDR1 KGHSH, CDR2 LQKENI. CDR3 loop: CASSQTTDNEQFF. The CDR3 nucleotides are TGTGCCAGCTCGCAGACTACAGACAATGAGCAGTTCTTC.

The V gene is TRBV19, the J gene TRBJ1-1; TRBD1 matches 7 bases. This CDR3 spans 13 amino acids. The V segment lost 6 bases and the J segment 4 bases; nucleotides outside the gene matches: 5. Germline V gene data show CDR1 as LNHDA and CDR2 as SQIVND (reference sequence). The CDR3 region is CASRDRRGTEAFF. As DNA, the CDR3 is TGTGCCAGTAGGGACAGGAGGGGCACTGAAGCTTTCTTT. The full variable domain, in which reference TRBV19 and TRBJ1-1 provide the parts outside the CDR3, is DGGITQSPKYLFRKEGQNVTLSCEQNLNHDAMYWYRQDPGQGLRLIYYSQIVNDFQKGDIAEGYSVSREKKESFPLTVTSAQKNPTAFYLCASRDRRGTEAFFGQGTRLTVV.

This chain links TRBV11-2 with TRBJ1-3; TRBD1 aligns across 9 bases. The V and J ends lost 5 bases and 5 bases, in that order; junction bases with no gene match: 7. The CDR3 totals 15 residues. CDR1 is SGHAT, CDR2 FQNNGV, per germline. The chain's CDR3 is CASSNTGGQRNTIYF. CDR3 coding DNA: TGTGCCAGCAGCAACACAGGGGGCCAGAGAAACACCATATATTTT.